These 26 T cell receptor beta chains were sequenced from one sample in a study of blood T cell repertoires in COVID-19. TCRdb's copy holds only in-frame clones and misses some; the assay was immunoSEQ multiplex PCR. This table has some 200,000 clones, 84% appearing once. Material: peripheral blood. The receptors shown here come from a woman older than 75 with COVID-19, enrolled during active disease.

This clone was seen a single time. V gene TRBV7-6 combines with J gene TRBJ2-1; D ambiguous. CDR3 length equals 14 residues. The V end lost 1 base, the J end lost 4 bases, and 8 bases lay between the germline ends. CDR1 and CDR2 (germline): SGHVS, FNYEAQ. The CDR3 DNA reads TGTGCCAGCAGCTTAGACAGCTTGTACAATGAGCAGTTCTTC. Its protein product is CASSLDSLYNEQFF.

J is TRBJ1-1 and V is TRBV29-1; the match to TRBD1 covers 8 bases. The CDR3 extends over 13 amino acids. Trimming at V came to 8 bases and at J to 4 bases, leaving 9 bases not matched to a gene. From germline, CDR1 is SQVTM and CDR2 ANQGSEA. CDR3 loop: CSSLGQVATEAFF. CDR3 coding DNA: TGCAGCTCTCTGGGACAGGTGGCCACTGAAGCTTTCTTT. Full variable domain (missing parts from reference TRBV29-1 and TRBJ1-1): SAVISQKPSRDICQRGTSLTIQCQVDSQVTMMFWYRQQPGQSLTLIATANQGSEATYESGFVIDKFPISRPNLTFSTLTVSNMSPEDSSIYLCSSLGQVATEAFFGQGTRLTVV.

Here the CDR3 DNA reads TGTGCCAGCAGCTTAAGTCCCAGGGTGGACACTGAAGCTTTCTTT. Amino acid sequence: CASSLSPRVDTEAFF. The chain combines TRBV7-2 with TRBJ1-1; TRBD1 is a possible D gene (5 bases). Trimming removed 2 bases from V and 3 bases from J, with 13 bases in between. The CDR3 totals 15 residues. CDR1 and CDR2 (germline): SGHTA, FQGNSA. Combining the CDR3 with reference TRBV7-2 and TRBJ1-1 gives the whole variable domain GAGVSQSPSNKVTEKGKDVELRCDPISGHTALYWYRQSLGQGLEFLIYFQGNSAPDKSGLPSDRFSAERTGGSVSTLTIQRTQQEDSAVYLCASSLSPRVDTEAFFGQGTRLTVV.

Of note for this clone: This specimen includes other DNA sequences encoding the same CDR3. This chain connects TRBV9 to TRBJ1-2; 7 nucleotides agree with TRBD1. The CDR3 is 14 residues long. Germline V gives CDR1 SGDLS, CDR2 YYNGEE. The trim removed 3 bases at V and 2 bases at J, leaving 4 bases unmatched. CDR3 coding DNA: TGTGCCAGCAGCGCAGGGGGAGGAAACTATGGCTACACCTTC. Translated, it gives CASSAGGGNYGYTF.

The chain joins TRBV7-6 to TRBJ2-5; weak D call: TRBD1 (6 bases). CDR3 size: 16 residues. Trimming shortened V by 5 bases and J by 5 bases, and 21 bases separated the two germline ends. From germline, CDR1 is SGHVS and CDR2 FNYEAQ. The CDR3 here is CASSPASGRGWETQYF. Written as DNA, the CDR3 is TGTGCCAGCAGCCCTGCCTCGGGCAGGGGTTGGGAGACCCAGTACTTC.

V is TRBV4-1 and J is TRBJ2-5; D is perhaps TRBD2 (5 bases). This CDR3 spans 15 amino acids. Germline V gives CDR1 MGHRA, CDR2 YSYEKL. Trimming left V 1 base short and J 1 base short, with 10 bases between. CDR3 protein: CASSQVAAAQETQYF. The DNA of the CDR3 is TGCGCCAGCAGCCAAGTTGCAGCGGCCCAAGAGACCCAGTACTTC.

V usage is TRBV5-5 and J usage is TRBJ2-3, with 8 bases lining up with TRBD1. CDR1 SGHKS and CDR2 YYEKEE come from the germline V gene (reference sequence). This CDR3 region has 16 residues. V lost 4 bases, J lost 5 bases, and 12 bases stayed unmatched. CDR3 DNA: TGTGCCAGCAGCCCTCCGGGGCAGGGGGCTTTAGATACGCAGTATTTT. Residues: CASSPPGQGALDTQYF.

V usage is TRBV2 and J usage is TRBJ2-1; the match to TRBD1 covers 7 bases. The CDR3 is 13 amino acids. Germline CDR1 is SNHLY and CDR2 is FYNNEI. The J segment lost 4 bases and the V segment lost 9 bases, leaving 6 bases of the junction unmatched. The CDR3 protein is CARRGQNYNEQFF. The DNA of the CDR3 is TGTGCCAGAAGGGGACAGAATTACAATGAGCAGTTCTTC.

V usage is TRBV5-1 and J usage is TRBJ2-7; 9 nucleotides agree with TRBD1. V trimming: 2 bases; J trimming: 6 bases; junction bases outside the gene matches: 6. This CDR3 spans 14 amino acids. In germline, CDR1 is SGHRS, CDR2 YFSETQ. CDR3 DNA sequence: TGCGCCAGCAGCTTAACGACAGGGGGTGGCGAGCAGTACGTC. Protein sequence: CASSLTTGGGEQYV.

In this sample, this clone turned up once. This sequence joins TRBV12-3 or TRBV12-4 and TRBJ1-2, with D possibly TRBD1 on 6 matching bases. Trimming took 6 bases from V and 4 from J, leaving 12 bases between them. The CDR3 has 13 residues. The CDR3 region has the DNA TGTGCCAGCAGGACGACAGGAAGCTATGGCTACACCTTC. It specifies CASRTTGSYGYTF.

This sequence joins TRBV10-3 and TRBJ1-5; a possible D gene is TRBD1 (5 bases). Germline V gene lookup returns CDR1 ENHRY and CDR2 SYGVKD. Trimming stripped 3 bases from V and 0 bases from J, with 9 bases between. The CDR3 runs 15 residues. The CDR3 reads CAISESQDSNQPQHF. CDR3 sequence (DNA): TGTGCCATCAGTGAATCACAGGATAGCAATCAGCCCCAGCATTTT.

The J gene is TRBJ2-1, the V gene TRBV6-1; tentatively, D is TRBD2 (7 bases). This CDR3 is built from 15 residues. Trimming took off 2 bases at V and 8 bases at J, with 16 bases between the two ends. CDR1 and CDR2 (germline): MNHNS, SASEGT. The CDR3 region has the DNA TGTGCCAGCAGTGAAATGGGGGGGGCTTTTGATGAGCAGTTCTTC. This encodes CASSEMGGAFDEQFF.

This chain links TRBV9 with TRBJ2-5; 12 positions agree with TRBD2. This CDR3 contains 15 residues. Germline V gene data show CDR1 as SGDLS and CDR2 as YYNGEE. The trim removed 0 bases at V and 7 bases at J, leaving 4 bases unmatched. The CDR3 loop is CASSVGVTSGGTQYF. In nucleotides, the CDR3 is TGTGCCAGCAGCGTAGGGGTGACTAGCGGGGGGACCCAGTACTTC. The variable domain in full, with the rest retrieved from reference TRBV9 and TRBJ2-5, is DSGVTQTPKHLITATGQRVTLRCSPRSGDLSVYWYQQSLDQGLQFLIQYYNGEERAKGNILERFSAQQFPDLHSELNLSSLELGDSALYFCASSVGVTSGGTQYFGPGTRLLVL.

The V and J genes are TRBV5-4 and TRBJ1-5; maybe TRBD1 (5 bases). Looked up from germline, CDR1 is SGHNT and CDR2 is YYREEE (reference sequence). The V gene lost 7 bases and the J gene lost 8 bases, with 16 bases spanning the gap. The CDR3 extends over 13 amino acids. The CDR3, as DNA: TGTGCCAGCGCAATGGGGGGGGAAAAGCCCCAGCATTTT. Translating gives CASAMGGEKPQHF.

This clone was seen a single time. The chain has TRBV10-2 and TRBJ1-5; D remains unclear. The CDR3 contains 13 residues. V lost 7 bases and J lost 0, with 7 bases in between. Germline values: CDR1 WSHSY, CDR2 SAAADI. CDR3 nucleotides: TGCGCCAGCACGGAGAATAGCAATCAGCCCCAGCATTTT. This encodes CASTENSNQPQHF.

The chain combines TRBV19 with TRBJ1-3; 9 nucleotides match TRBD1. Germline lookup yields CDR1 LNHDA and CDR2 SQIVND (reference sequence). The CDR3 consists of 15 residues. CDR3 DNA: TGTGTATCCCGGGACAGGGAGCGGACCGGAAACACCATATATTTT. Protein sequence: CVSRDRERTGNTIYF.

The V gene is TRBV3-1 (or the pseudogene TRBV3-2), the J gene TRBJ2-2, with a weak D call TRBD2 (5 bases). The CDR3 extends over 18 amino acids. Trimming stripped 3 bases from V and 4 bases from J, with 21 bases between. Germline CDR1 and CDR2: LGHDT and YNNKEL (reference sequence). The CDR3 nucleotides read TGTGCCAGCAGCCACGAGGGTGGACGCGTTAGAGGCACCGGGGAGCTGTTTTTT. It yields the protein CASSHEGGRVRGTGELFF.

The chain has TRBV7-3 and TRBJ2-3, with D possibly TRBD1 on 5 matching bases. Germline CDR1 SGHTA, CDR2 FQGTGA. The CDR3 totals 14 residues. Trimming shortened V by 2 bases and J by 2 bases, and 8 bases separated the two germline ends. The CDR3 loop is CASSLGAPTDTQYF. In nucleotides, the CDR3 is TGTGCCAGCAGCTTAGGGGCTCCCACAGATACGCAGTATTTT.

This clone showed up just once. V and J are TRBV28 and TRBJ1-2, with TRBD1 as a possible D gene (5 bases). Trimming took 1 base from V and 8 from J, leaving 17 bases between them. This CDR3 has 15 amino acids. CDR1 is MDHEN and CDR2 is SYDVKM in the germline V gene. As DNA, the CDR3 is TGTGCCAGCAGTTTATCCAGTGGGGGGAAGGGAGGCTACACCTTC. Translating gives CASSLSSGGKGGYTF.

The rearrangement uses TRBV19 and TRBJ2-3; D is ambiguous. With 3 bases removed from V and 1 base from J, the gap between germline ends came to 11 bases. This CDR3 region has 15 residues. CDR1 LNHDA and CDR2 SQIVND come from the germline V gene (reference sequence). CDR3 nucleotides: TGTGCCAGTAGTATCTTCCCGGTCGGCACAGATACGCAGTATTTT. Its protein is CASSIFPVGTDTQYF.

The chain employs TRBV24-1 and TRBJ2-3; 11 bases are shared with TRBD1. Germline CDR1 KGHDR, CDR2 SFDVKD. This CDR3 spans 14 amino acids. V lost 10 bases and J lost 2; bases outside the gene matches: 4. The CDR3 loop is CATGQGGPTDTQYF. The CDR3 DNA sequence: TGTGCCACGGGACAGGGGGGACCCACAGATACGCAGTATTTT.

This chain links TRBV28 with TRBJ1-3; D gene unclear. This CDR3 has 14 amino acids. CDR1 is MDHEN, CDR2 SYDVKM, per germline. Trimming cost V 4 bases and J 0 bases, with 7 bases left between them. CDR3 sequence: CASSSGSSGNTIYF. DNA for the CDR3: TGTGCCAGCAGTTCCGGGAGCTCTGGAAACACCATATATTTT.

The chain uses TRBV18 and TRBJ1-6, with a weak D call TRBD1 (5 bases). Per germline, CDR1 KGHSH and CDR2 LQKENI. Deletions cut 2 bases from V and 5 bases from J, with 10 bases between. CDR3 length equals 15 residues. CDR3 bases: TGTGCCAGCTCACCAGGAGTAGGGGATAATTCACCCCTCCACTTT. Translation gives CASSPGVGDNSPLHF.

For this clone: At the DNA level, this CDR3 is encoded by other sequences in the same sample as well. J is TRBJ1-6 and V is TRBV18, with no clear D. The CDR3 length is 14 residues. V lost 6 bases and J 0 bases, leaving 6 bases between the germline ends. In germline, CDR1 is KGHSH, CDR2 LQKENI. CDR3 DNA sequence: TGTGCCAGCTCGCCTAGCTCCTATAATTCACCCCTCCACTTT. It is translated as CASSPSSYNSPLHF.

The V call is TRBV27, the J call TRBJ1-5; D is unclear. The CDR3 runs to 16 residues. Germline V lookup: CDR1 MNHEY, CDR2 SMNVEV (reference sequence). The V end lost 5 bases, the J end lost 4 bases, and 18 bases lay between the germline ends. In nucleotides, the CDR3 is TGTGCCAGCAGTCCCCCATTGAGGTCTCTTAATCAGCCCCAGCATTTT. Its translation is CASSPPLRSLNQPQHF.

The CDR3 region has the DNA TGTGCCAGCGCGACTCTGGGACAGTTGGGCGGCGAGCAGTACTTC. Translating it yields CASATLGQLGGEQYF. V and J are TRBV27 and TRBJ2-7; 7 bases agree with TRBD1. The V and J ends lost 8 bases and 6 bases, in that order; junction bases with no gene match: 16. The V gene's germline CDR1 is MNHEY and CDR2 SMNVEV (reference sequence). The length of the CDR3 is 15 residues.